This T cell receptor (beta chain) was observed in a study of blood T cell repertoires in COVID-19. Study details: Some COVID-19 samples were acute and others convalescent; all came from the United States, Italy and Spain. The cDNA or gDNA used as material had been derived from T cells, B-cell-depleted T cells, or PBMCs.

The CDR3 consists of 14 residues. V was pared by 6 bases and J by 1 base, with 5 bases of the junction left unmatched. The germline V gene has CDR1 WNHNN and CDR2 SYGVQD (reference sequence). Everyone who took part was roughly 18 to 89 years old, and they came from over 20 US areas. Two consecutive negative NP/OP PCR tests, clearance, or resolved symptoms defined Cohort 3 recovery. Sequenced by immunoSEQ multiplex PCR; TCRdb stores in-frame clones only, minus some. The repertoire holds a few hundred thousand clones, with around 89% as singletons. Sequencing input: PBMCs or T cells enriched from blood (not recorded which). The sequence was obtained from a man between 18 and 35 years old who had recovered from COVID-19. The chain uses TRBV10-1 and TRBJ2-5, with TRBD1 matching 7 bases. The CDR3 loop reads CASSSGQAQETQYF. The CDR3 nucleotides are TGCGCCAGCAGCTCTGGACAGGCCCAAGAGACCCAGTACTTC.